This paragraph reports one T cell receptor (beta chain). Its antigen remains unidentified. The data were obtained in a study of shared clonotypes between healthy human individuals. Whole-study findings and limits: Shared across several donors were roughly 5.3% of the naive CD4 clonotypes.

The ends were cut back, 11 bases at V and 2 bases at J, with 21 bases in the middle. The CDR3 consists of 16 residues. From germline, CDR1 is SGHAT and CDR2 FQNNGV. Naive CD8 cells, CD45RO-negative and positively selected for CCR7, excluded terminally differentiated effector memory CD45RA+ cells. The data were produced by immunoSEQ multiplex PCR, yet TCRdb's version contains in-frame clones alone and is incomplete. Here the sample spans hundreds of thousands of clones, approximately 96% being singletons. The TCR comes from a young man in good health. The sequenced sample was naive CD8+ T cells sorted from blood. This chain connects TRBV11-2 to TRBJ2-2, with D maybe TRBD1 (6 bases). The CDR3 DNA reads TGTGCCGTTTGGAAGACGGACAGATTAAACACCGGGGAGCTGTTTTTT. The encoded protein is CAVWKTDRLNTGELFF. The full variable domain, rest sourced from reference TRBV11-2 and TRBJ2-2, is EAGVAQSPRYKIIEKRQSVAFWCNPISGHATLYWYQQILGQGPKLLIQFQNNGVVDDSQLPKDRFSAERLKGVDSTLKIQPAKLEDSAVYLCAVWKTDRLNTGELFFGEGSRLTVL.